The 10 T cell receptor beta chains in this list originate from one sample, sequenced in a study of blood T cell repertoires in COVID-19. Assay: immunoSEQ multiplex PCR; the TCRdb copy retains only in-frame clones and omits some. The data show 50,000 to 60,000 clones, with roughly 86% seen just once and 3.5% to 4% held by the top ten. Sequencing input: peripheral blood. These receptors originate from a man aged 35 to 55 with COVID-19, enrolled during active disease.

The rearrangement links TRBV6-6 to TRBJ2-1; D gene unclear. The CDR3 sequence is 13 residues long. Per germline, CDR1 MNHNY and CDR2 SVGAGI (reference sequence). The V end lost 5 bases, the J end lost 4 bases, and 9 bases lay between the germline ends. Here the CDR3 DNA reads TGTGCCAGCAGTCAAAGCAGGTACAATGAGCAGTTCTTC. Translation: CASSQSRYNEQFF.

The J gene is TRBJ2-7, the V gene TRBV28, with 10 nucleotides matching TRBD1. V gave up 6 bases and J gave up 6 bases; unmatched junction bases: 2. From germline, CDR1 is MDHEN and CDR2 SYDVKM. The CDR3 contains 12 residues. The CDR3 here is CASSWTGGEQYF. The CDR3 DNA reads as TGTGCCAGCAGCTGGACAGGGGGCGAGCAGTACTTC.

The V and J genes are TRBV30 and TRBJ1-1, with D unresolved. The CDR3 extends over 13 amino acids. The germline V and J ends were trimmed by 5 bases and 0 bases, with 10 bases remaining between them. CDR1 is GTSNPN and CDR2 is SVGIG in the germline V gene (reference sequence). CDR3 sequence (DNA): TGTGCCTGGGCCCGACTCTTGAACACTGAAGCTTTCTTT. Protein: CAWARLLNTEAFF. Based on the CDR3 plus reference TRBV30 and TRBJ1-1, the full variable domain is SQTIHQWPATLVQPVGSPLSLECTVEGTSNPNLYWYRQAAGRGLQLLFYSVGIGQISSEVPQNLSASRPQDRQFILSSKKLLLSDSGFYLCAWARLLNTEAFFGQGTRLTVV.

The V gene is TRBV13, the J gene TRBJ2-7; perhaps TRBD2 as D (6 bases). The length of the CDR3 is 16 residues. From germline, CDR1 is PRHDT and CDR2 FYEKMQ (reference sequence). The V and J ends lost 0 bases and 5 bases respectively, with 17 bases between them. This CDR3 is CASSLGGSGLRHEQYF. In DNA, the CDR3 is TGTGCCAGCAGCTTAGGTGGCTCGGGACTCCGGCACGAGCAGTACTTC.

This chain uses TRBV5-1 with TRBJ2-7; 8 bases agree with TRBD2. Germline loops: CDR1 SGHRS, CDR2 YFSETQ. This CDR3 has 15 amino acids. The ends lost 5 bases at V and 0 bases at J; junction bases unmatched: 7. The DNA of the CDR3 is TGCGCCAGCAGGGAGGGACTAGGGAGCTCCTACGAGCAGTACTTC. Its protein is CASREGLGSSYEQYF.

The V and J genes are TRBV5-1 and TRBJ2-7, with 10 bases that match TRBD2. There are 14 residues in the CDR3. V lost 0 bases and J lost 5; bases outside the gene matches: 2. The V gene's germline CDR1 is SGHRS and CDR2 YFSETQ. The CDR3 reads CASSLGGLANEQYF. The DNA for the CDR3 is TGCGCCAGCAGCTTGGGGGGACTAGCGAACGAGCAGTACTTC.

This chain connects TRBV6-5 to TRBJ2-5; perhaps TRBD2 as D (7 bases). Germline CDR1 and CDR2: MNHEY and SVGAGI. Trimming left V 6 bases short and J 4 bases short, with 18 bases between. This CDR3 contains 15 residues. DNA of the CDR3: TGTGCCAGCAGAACCGAAACAGGGAGGGGAGAGACCCAGTACTTC. This gives the protein CASRTETGRGETQYF.

This chain links TRBV28 with TRBJ1-6; TRBD1 agrees at 9 bases. V lost 3 bases to trimming and J lost 9 bases; unmatched junction nucleotides: 6. Germline V gives CDR1 MDHEN, CDR2 SYDVKM. This CDR3 spans 15 amino acids. CDR3 nucleotide sequence: TGTGCCAGCAGTTTCACAGGGGGCTTTGGTTCACCCCTCCACTTT. Translating gives CASSFTGGFGSPLHF.

The chain is built from TRBV28 and TRBJ2-3, with 7 bases that match TRBD2. J was trimmed by 4 bases and V by 6 bases; bases with no gene match: 7. The CDR3 runs to 14 residues. Germline loops: CDR1 MDHEN, CDR2 SYDVKM. The CDR3 DNA sequence: TGTGCCAGCAGCACACTAGCGTCGGCAGATACGCAGTATTTT. Translated, it gives CASSTLASADTQYF. The full variable domain, completed using reference TRBV28 and TRBJ2-3, is DVKVTQSSRYLVKRTGEKVFLECVQDMDHENMFWYRQDPGLGLRLIYFSYDVKMKEKGDIPEGYSVSREKKERFSLILESASTNQTSMYLCASSTLASADTQYFGPGTRLTVL.

The chain uses TRBV5-5 and TRBJ1-6; unclear D gene. Per germline, CDR1 SGHKS and CDR2 YYEKEE (reference sequence). Trimming pared 3 bases from V and 10 bases from J, leaving 11 bases between. The CDR3 covers 13 residues. DNA of the CDR3: TGTGCCAGCAGCTGGTCGATGGAGTCACCCCTCCACTTT. Translated: CASSWSMESPLHF.